A selection of T cell receptor beta chains follows, all from one sample in a study of blood T cell repertoires in COVID-19. Profiling relied on immunoSEQ multiplex PCR, and the TCRdb table lists in-frame clones only, not all of them. In the table there are approximately 300,000 clones, 90% of which are singletons. Sequencing input: PBMCs or T cells enriched from blood (not recorded which). The source of these receptors is a woman between 25 and 40 years old who had been exposed to COVID-19. Both conserved end residues are part of each CDR3. A D gene is named only where the DNA matches it firmly. Size tells how often a clone was seen (once, few, many) or the class of an expanded clone, and some rows leave it out.

d_call	j_call	clone_size	v_call	cdr3_aa	cdr3_nt
TRBD1	TRBJ1-1	.	TRBV4-1	CASSRGQGTNTEAFF	TGCGCCAGCAGCCGCGGACAGGGGACGAACACTGAAGCTTTCTTT
.	TRBJ2-7	.	TRBV10-3	CAISESGTNFGDEQYF	TGTGCCATCAGTGAGTCCGGGACAAACTTTGGGGACGAGCAGTACTTC
TRBD1	TRBJ2-7	.	TRBV7-2	CASRQQGAYYEQYF	TGTGCCAGCAGACAGCAGGGGGCGTATTACGAGCAGTACTTC
.	TRBJ2-3	.	TRBV5-1	CASSLERGSDTQYF	TGCGCCAGCAGCTTGGAGAGGGGGTCAGATACGCAGTATTTT
.	TRBJ2-5	.	TRBV14	CASSQGLSKGTQYF	TGTGCCAGCAGCCAGGGACTTTCTAAAGGGACCCAGTACTTC
TRBD1	TRBJ2-7	.	TRBV5-4	CASSGLRQGDYSYEQYF	TGTGCCAGCAGCGGGCTTAGACAGGGTGATTACTCCTACGAGCAGTACTTC
.	TRBJ1-1	.	TRBV10-2	CASRRAEGTEAFF	TGCGCCAGCAGGAGGGCAGAAGGTACTGAAGCTTTCTTT
TRBD1	TRBJ1-1	once	TRBV7-6	CASSPRQGGRTEAFF	TGTGCCAGCAGCCCGCGACAGGGGGGGAGGACTGAAGCTTTCTTT
.	TRBJ1-5	.	TRBV6-5	CATTTGTGNQPQHF	TGTGCCACAACTACAGGGACGGGCAATCAGCCCCAGCATTTT
.	TRBJ2-1	.	TRBV10-3	CAISETNEQFF	TGTGCCATCAGTGAGACTAATGAGCAGTTCTTC
.	TRBJ1-1	.	TRBV12-3/TRBV12-4	CASSRTSDTEAFF	TGTGCCAGCAGCAGAACAAGTGACACTGAAGCTTTCTTT
.	TRBJ2-5	.	TRBV12-5	CASGHPDRPVGDIETQYF	TGTGCTAGTGGACACCCGGACAGACCAGTCGGGGATATTGAGACCCAGTACTTC
.	TRBJ1-1	.	TRBV28	CASSSNLEAFF	TGTGCCAGCAGTTCTAATCTTGAAGCTTTCTTT
TRBD1	TRBJ1-2	once	TRBV7-8	CASSARDSDGYTF	TGTGCCAGCAGCGCCCGGGACAGTGATGGCTACACCTTC
.	TRBJ1-6	.	TRBV7-2	CASSLYAGNYNSPLHF	TGTGCCAGCAGCTTATACGCAGGAAACTATAATTCACCCCTCCACTTT
.	TRBJ2-2	.	TRBV7-3	CASTEGANTGELFF	TGTGCCAGCACCGAAGGGGCGAACACCGGGGAGCTGTTTTTT
.	TRBJ1-4	.	TRBV27	CASRSTGSNEKLFF	TGTGCCAGCAGATCCACAGGGAGTAATGAAAAACTGTTTTTT
.	TRBJ1-2	.	TRBV6-2/TRBV6-3	CASSYSSGTYGYTF	TGTGCCAGCAGTTACTCGTCTGGCACCTATGGCTACACCTTC
.	TRBJ1-5	.	TRBV4-3	CASSQEGFSPQHF	TGCGCCAGCAGCCAAGAGGGCTTCTCGCCCCAGCATTTT
.	TRBJ2-7	few	TRBV18	CASSPSGAPYEQYF	TGTGCCAGCTCACCATCAGGGGCCCCCTACGAGCAGTACTTC
TRBD1	TRBJ1-2	.	TRBV10-3	CAISPGQDYGYTF	TGTGCCATCAGCCCGGGACAGGACTATGGCTACACCTTC
.	TRBJ1-1	.	TRBV7-9	CASSRYTTVNTEAFF	TGTGCCAGCAGCAGATATACGACAGTGAACACTGAAGCTTTCTTT
.	TRBJ1-2	.	TRBV4-2	CASSQDVQAEDDYGYTF	TGTGCCAGCAGCCAAGATGTGCAGGCGGAGGACGACTATGGCTACACCTTC
TRBD2	TRBJ2-2	.	TRBV30	CASGLANTGELFF	TGTGCCTCGGGACTAGCCAACACCGGGGAGCTGTTTTTT
TRBD2	TRBJ2-1	few	TRBV7-3	CASSPKGGAGQRGEQFF	TGTGCCAGCAGCCCGAAGGGTGGAGCGGGGCAACGGGGTGAGCAGTTCTTC
.	TRBJ2-3	.	TRBV12-3/TRBV12-4	CASSIYTDTQYF	TGTGCCAGCAGCATCTACACAGATACGCAGTATTTT
TRBD2	TRBJ2-1	.	TRBV5-4	CASSLASGGNEQFF	TGTGCCAGCAGCTTGGCTAGCGGGGGCAATGAGCAGTTCTTC
.	TRBJ1-6	.	TRBV7-3	CASSLTLRGAPYNSPLHF	TGTGCCAGCAGCTTAACGTTGCGGGGCGCCCCCTATAATTCACCCCTCCACTTT
.	TRBJ1-6	.	TRBV3-1/TRBV3-2	CASSQLGAGVIYNSPLHF	TGTGCCAGCAGCCAGTTGGGGGCGGGAGTGATCTATAATTCACCCCTCCACTTT
.	TRBJ1-2	once	TRBV28	CASGAINYGYTF	TGTGCCAGCGGGGCCATCAATTATGGCTACACCTTC
.	TRBJ1-2	once	TRBV4-1	CASSQGSQLGQGNYGYTF	TGCGCCAGCAGCCAAGGGAGTCAGCTAGGGCAGGGGAACTATGGCTACACCTTC
.	TRBJ1-1	.	TRBV29-1	CSVGGRQAPEAFF	TGCAGCGTCGGGGGGAGACAGGCCCCTGAAGCTTTCTTT
TRBD1	TRBJ2-7	.	TRBV18	CASSAGTGWLAYEQYF	TGTGCCAGCTCAGCCGGGACAGGGTGGCTAGCGTACGAGCAGTACTTC
TRBD2	TRBJ2-7	few	TRBV6-1	CASSERTSGGPSYEQYF	TGTGCCAGCAGTGAAAGGACTAGCGGGGGGCCCTCCTACGAGCAGTACTTC
.	TRBJ2-2	.	TRBV4-2	CASSQVAEHTGELFF	TGTGCCAGCAGCCAAGTAGCGGAGCACACCGGGGAGCTGTTTTTT
.	TRBJ2-6	.	TRBV6-5	CASSYSGGSGANVLTF	TGTGCCAGCAGTTACTCAGGAGGTTCTGGGGCCAACGTCCTGACTTTC
TRBD1	TRBJ1-2	.	TRBV29-1	CSVKGAGYGYTF	TGCAGCGTGAAGGGGGCAGGGTATGGCTACACCTTC
.	TRBJ1-1	.	TRBV12-3/TRBV12-4	CASSFDWPEAFF	TGTGCCAGCAGTTTCGATTGGCCTGAAGCTTTCTTT
.	TRBJ1-2	.	TRBV12-3/TRBV12-4	CASSFPQYGGYTF	TGTGCCAGCAGTTTCCCCCAATATGGCGGCTACACCTTC
TRBD1	TRBJ1-3	.	TRBV4-3	CASSRTGSGNTIYF	TGCGCCAGCAGCCGGACAGGTTCCGGAAACACCATATATTTT
.	TRBJ2-6	.	TRBV5-4	CASSLAGDGANVLTF	TGTGCCAGCAGCTTGGCAGGGGACGGGGCCAACGTCCTGACTTTC
.	TRBJ1-6	.	TRBV11-2	CASSPGGNNSPLHF	TGTGCCAGCAGCCCCGGGGGGAATAATTCACCCCTCCACTTT
.	TRBJ1-1	.	TRBV5-6	CASSWWTSLNTEAFF	TGTGCCAGCAGCTGGTGGACAAGCCTGAACACTGAAGCTTTCTTT
.	TRBJ2-3	.	TRBV2	CASRSGRGSDTQYF	TGTGCCAGCAGATCGGGACGGGGGTCAGATACGCAGTATTTT
.	TRBJ2-1	.	TRBV20-1	CSAIDRRFF	TGCAGTGCTATCGACAGGCGTTTCTTC
.	TRBJ2-3	.	TRBV27	CASSRLGRGDTQYF	TGTGCCAGCAGTAGATTGGGGCGGGGAGATACGCAGTATTTT
TRBD1	TRBJ2-7	.	TRBV5-7	CASSSTGVSTYEQYF	TGTGCCAGCAGCTCGACAGGGGTTTCCACCTACGAGCAGTACTTC
.	TRBJ2-4	.	TRBV5-4	CASSPKDRENIQYF	TGTGCCAGCAGCCCGAAGGACAGAGAAAACATTCAGTACTTC
.	TRBJ2-5	.	TRBV10-2	CASSEVPRETQYF	TGCGCCAGCAGTGAAGTCCCGAGGGAGACCCAGTACTTC
TRBD1	TRBJ1-3	.	TRBV7-9	CASSAAQGRNTIYF	TGTGCCAGCAGCGCGGCACAGGGGCGAAACACCATATATTTT
TRBD2	TRBJ2-1	once	TRBV11-3	CASSRSGGNYNEQFF	TGTGCCAGCAGTCGTAGCGGGGGCAATTACAATGAGCAGTTCTTC
.	TRBJ1-1	.	TRBV4-1	CASSRKRENTEAFF	TGCGCCAGCAGCCGTAAGCGGGAAAACACTGAAGCTTTCTTT
.	TRBJ2-3	.	TRBV5-8	CASSLGEFEDTQYF	TGTGCCAGCAGCTTAGGGGAATTCGAAGATACGCAGTATTTT
TRBD2	TRBJ2-3	.	TRBV11-2	CASSSRRRGALTDTQYF	TGTGCCAGCAGCTCCAGACGGCGGGGGGCGCTCACAGATACGCAGTATTTT